One and the same sample provided the 25 T cell receptor beta chains below, sequenced in a study of blood T cell repertoires in COVID-19. TCRdb's copy holds only in-frame clones and misses some; the assay was immunoSEQ multiplex PCR. The data contain roughly 50,000 clones, around 81% of them singletons. Sequencing was carried out using peripheral blood. All receptors come from a woman aged 60-70 years with acute or convalescent COVID-19.

The CDR3 sequence: CASSTGGQQETQYF. The CDR3, as DNA: TGTGCCAGCAGCACCGGGGGACAGCAAGAGACCCAGTACTTC. The chain is built from TRBV7-2 and TRBJ2-5; possible D gene TRBD1, 7 bases. V lost 5 bases and J lost 2, with 12 bases in between. Germline V gives CDR1 SGHTA, CDR2 FQGNSA. The CDR3 totals 14 residues.

This rearrangement joins TRBV6-1 to TRBJ1-1; D remains unclear. V lost 2 bases and J 8 bases, leaving 12 bases between the germline ends. This CDR3 spans 13 amino acids. In germline, CDR1 is MNHNS, CDR2 SASEGT. CDR3 sequence (DNA): TGTGCCAGCAGTGAAACACCGATTCACGAAGCTTTCTTT. The encoded protein is CASSETPIHEAFF.

V usage is TRBV4-2 and J usage is TRBJ2-6; no firm D call. Germline V CDR1 and CDR2: LGHNA, YNFKEQ. The CDR3 contains 17 residues. Trimming took off 0 bases at V and 0 bases at J, with 9 bases between the two ends. The CDR3 DNA reads TGTGCCAGCAGCCAAGAGGCCACCCCCTCTGGGGCCAACGTCCTGACTTTC. Translating gives CASSQEATPSGANVLTF.

The genes are TRBV5-4 and TRBJ2-5; D might be TRBD2 (6 bases). Germline CDR1 is SGHNT and CDR2 is YYREEE (reference sequence). The CDR3 runs 14 residues. Trimming cost V 7 bases and J 4 bases, with 17 bases left between them. The CDR3 spells CASCHRDFPETQYF. The CDR3 DNA reads TGTGCCAGCTGCCACCGGGACTTCCCAGAGACCCAGTACTTC.

The chain employs TRBV7-2 and TRBJ1-3; a weak D match, TRBD1 (5 bases). Germline lookup yields CDR1 SGHTA and CDR2 FQGNSA. V lost 5 bases and J lost 2, with 19 bases in between. The CDR3 length is 17 residues. CDR3: CASSTDPAGRTGNTIYF. CDR3 DNA: TGTGCCAGCAGCACTGACCCGGCAGGGAGGACTGGAAACACCATATATTTT.

This clone has only one observation. V is TRBV4-1 and J is TRBJ2-1; 9 bases fit TRBD2. The CDR3 is 16 amino acids. The junction had 11 bases not matched to a gene; V was cut back by 4 bases and J by 7 bases. From germline, CDR1 is MGHRA and CDR2 YSYEKL. This CDR3 is CASSPDLAGGRNEQFF. CDR3 in DNA: TGCGCCAGCAGCCCTGACTTGGCGGGAGGGCGGAATGAGCAGTTCTTC.

The chain has TRBV3-1 (or the pseudogene TRBV3-2) and TRBJ1-1; 9 bases map to TRBD1. This CDR3 is 16 amino acids long. V trimming: 4 bases; J trimming: 4 bases; junction bases outside the gene matches: 10. Germline V gene lookup returns CDR1 LGHDT and CDR2 YNNKEL (reference sequence). DNA of the CDR3: TGTGCCAGCAGCCGCCGGACAGGGGTACGGGGCACTGAAGCTTTCTTT. Its translation: CASSRRTGVRGTEAFF.

The gene calls are TRBV10-3 and TRBJ2-3, with D unclear. Germline CDR1 reads ENHRY; CDR2 reads SYGVKD. The V and J ends lost 6 bases and 2 bases respectively, with 12 bases between them. The CDR3 extends over 14 amino acids. The CDR3 DNA reads as TGTGCCATCAGGGTTGATAGCCACACAGATACGCAGTATTTT. As protein: CAIRVDSHTDTQYF.

The V gene is TRBV7-8, the J gene TRBJ1-5; D perhaps matches TRBD1 (6 bases). Germline V CDR1 and CDR2: SGHVS, FQNEAQ. This CDR3 region has 14 residues. V was shortened by 3 bases and J by 4 bases, with 10 bases between the two germline ends. This CDR3 is CASSLVDRNQPQHF. The DNA of the CDR3 is TGTGCCAGCAGCTTGGTGGACAGAAATCAGCCCCAGCATTTT.

This clone is a singleton in its sample. The rearrangement joins TRBV5-5 to TRBJ1-4; 7 bases are a match to TRBD1. The ends lost 4 bases at V and 6 bases at J; junction bases unmatched: 6. From germline, CDR1 is SGHKS and CDR2 YYEKEE (reference sequence). There are 14 residues in the CDR3. DNA for the CDR3: TGTGCCAGCAGCCCCGGACAGGTTGATGAAAAACTGTTTTTT. As protein: CASSPGQVDEKLFF. The full variable domain, in which reference TRBV5-5 and TRBJ1-4 provide the parts outside the CDR3, is DAGVTQSPTHLIKTRGQQVTLRCSPISGHKSVSWYQQVLGQGPQFIFQYYEKEERGRGNFPDRFSARQFPNYSSELNVNALLLGDSALYLCASSPGQVDEKLFFGSGTQLSVL.

The gene calls are TRBV3-1 (or the pseudogene TRBV3-2) and TRBJ2-7; 9 nucleotides agree with TRBD2. Germline-derived CDR1 and CDR2 are LGHDT and YNNKEL (reference sequence). This CDR3 has 17 amino acids. The junction had 17 bases not matched to a gene; V was cut back by 4 bases and J by 7 bases. The CDR3 nucleotides are TGTGCCAGCAGCCTCCTAACACTAGCGGGTGTGTCGGGAGAGCAGTACTTC. Residues: CASSLLTLAGVSGEQYF.

This CDR3 reads CASSHYGTDTGELFF. The DNA for the CDR3 is TGTGCCAGCAGCCATTACGGGACAGACACCGGGGAGCTGTTTTTT. V is TRBV7-6 and J is TRBJ2-2, with 7 positions matching TRBD1. Germline V gives CDR1 SGHVS, CDR2 FNYEAQ. Trimming cost V 5 bases and J 3 bases; bases outside gene matches: 6. The CDR3 extends over 15 amino acids.

This chain links TRBV12-5 with TRBJ1-1, with D tentatively TRBD1 (5 bases). The germline V and J ends were trimmed by 6 bases and 10 bases, with 12 bases remaining between them. This CDR3 comprises 11 residues. CDR1 LGHNT and CDR2 FRNRAP come from the germline V gene. The CDR3 region has the DNA TGTGCTAGTGGCCGGGAGGGGTTAGCTTTCTTT. It is translated as CASGREGLAFF.

The chain recombines TRBV19 with TRBJ2-3; 7 bases are shared with TRBD2. Germline trimming cut 6 bases from V and 2 bases from J; bases unmatched to any gene: 5. The germline gives CDR1 LNHDA, CDR2 SQIVND (reference sequence). CDR3 length equals 14 residues. CDR3 nucleotides: TGTGCCAGTAGGGGGAGGGGTTACACAGATACGCAGTATTTT. It is translated as CASRGRGYTDTQYF.

The chain combines TRBV7-6 with TRBJ2-1; D possibly corresponds to TRBD2 (5 bases). Germline CDR1 reads SGHVS; CDR2 reads FNYEAQ. Trimming took off 1 base at V and 5 bases at J, with 12 bases between the two ends. The CDR3 is 15 amino acids. CDR3 sequence: CASSLDVSSHNEQFF. As DNA, the CDR3 is TGTGCCAGCAGCTTAGATGTGTCTAGCCACAATGAGCAGTTCTTC.

This clone was counted once. The chain is built from TRBV3-1 (or the pseudogene TRBV3-2) and TRBJ2-1; no clear D gene. V shed 1 base and J shed 4 bases, with 11 bases lying between them. Germline V gene data show CDR1 as LGHDT and CDR2 as YNNKEL (reference sequence). This CDR3 contains 15 residues. CDR3: CASSQGLGRYNEQFF. The CDR3 region has the DNA TGTGCCAGCAGCCAAGGTCTAGGCCGATACAATGAGCAGTTCTTC.

V gene TRBV9 combines with J gene TRBJ1-3, with TRBD1 matching over 10 bases. The CDR3 sequence is 20 residues long. V dropped 3 bases and J dropped 0; count of bases not matched to a gene: 15. The germline V gene has CDR1 SGDLS and CDR2 YYNGEE. The CDR3 DNA reads as TGTGCCAGCAGCGCCTCCACCCGGGACAGGGGTCGGTACTCTGGAAACACCATATATTTT. Amino acids: CASSASTRDRGRYSGNTIYF. The variable domain in full, with the rest retrieved from reference TRBV9 and TRBJ1-3, is DSGVTQTPKHLITATGQRVTLRCSPRSGDLSVYWYQQSLDQGLQFLIQYYNGEERAKGNILERFSAQQFPDLHSELNLSSLELGDSALYFCASSASTRDRGRYSGNTIYFGEGSWLTVV.

The V and J genes are TRBV6-5 and TRBJ1-1, with a possible D match to TRBD1 (5 bases). The V end was cut by 6 bases, the J end by 0 bases, with 14 bases between. Per the germline V gene, CDR1 is MNHEY and CDR2 is SVGAGI. This CDR3 has 15 amino acids. The CDR3 reads CASSDSSHMNTEAFF. CDR3 in DNA: TGTGCCAGCAGCGACAGTTCCCATATGAACACTGAAGCTTTCTTT.

This chain links TRBV6-5 with TRBJ1-5; 9 bases line up with TRBD1. This CDR3 contains 15 residues. Germline V gives CDR1 MNHEY, CDR2 SVGAGI. Losses at the gene ends were 6 bases for V and 2 bases for J; bases not matched to a gene: 5. The chain's CDR3 is CASSRQGDGNQPQHF. Here the CDR3 DNA reads TGTGCCAGCAGCCGACAGGGGGATGGCAATCAGCCCCAGCATTTT.

This rearrangement joins TRBV6-5 to TRBJ1-5; D is ambiguous. The CDR3 spans 15 residues. Germline-derived CDR1 and CDR2 are MNHEY and SVGAGI. Between the trimmed V and J ends, which lost 0 bases and 4 bases, there was a span of 10 bases. The DNA for the CDR3 is TGTGCCAGCAGTTACTCTCAGAGCGGAAATCAGCCCCAGCATTTT. Its protein is CASSYSQSGNQPQHF.

The chain is built from TRBV7-9 and TRBJ1-6; 11 positions agree with TRBD1. The germline V gene encodes CDR1 SEHNR and CDR2 FQNEAQ (reference sequence). With 4 bases clipped from V and 4 bases from J, the junction kept 9 bases outside the gene matches. CDR3 length equals 18 residues. The CDR3 here is CASSSWTGGARYNSPLHF. The CDR3 coding sequence is TGTGCCAGCAGCTCCTGGACAGGGGGCGCGAGATATAATTCACCCCTCCACTTT.

The V call is TRBV10-2, the J call TRBJ2-2; D remains unclear. The CDR3 is made up of 14 amino acids. The V end lost 4 bases, the J end lost 1 base, and 7 bases lay between the germline ends. Germline CDR1 and CDR2: WSHSY and SAAADI. CDR3 protein: CASSASLNTGELFF. CDR3 sequence (DNA): TGCGCCAGCAGTGCCTCTCTGAACACCGGGGAGCTGTTTTTT.

Details on this clone: Other DNA sequences in this specimen translate into the identical CDR3. The CDR3 coding sequence is TGTGCCATCAGTGAGCGGGGGGGTAGACAGCCCCAGCATTTT. This encodes CAISERGGRQPQHF. J is TRBJ1-5 and V is TRBV10-3; the D gene is possibly TRBD1 (5 bases). Between the trimmed V and J ends, which lost 2 bases and 7 bases, there was a span of 12 bases. The CDR3 length is 14 residues. Germline V gene lookup returns CDR1 ENHRY and CDR2 SYGVKD.

The chain has TRBV2 and TRBJ1-6; possible D gene TRBD1, 6 bases. The CDR3 has 18 residues. The germline V gene has CDR1 SNHLY and CDR2 FYNNEI. Trimming took off 3 bases at V and 8 bases at J, with 23 bases between the two ends. The CDR3 loop reads CASSERSGVPKDDSPLHF. The CDR3 region has the DNA TGTGCCAGCAGTGAGAGGTCAGGGGTTCCGAAAGATGATTCACCCCTCCACTTT.

The chain joins TRBV2 to TRBJ2-5; 11 bases are shared with TRBD2. The CDR3 loop spans 15 amino acids. CDR1 is SNHLY, CDR2 FYNNEI, per germline. Unmatched junction bases numbered 6, after V lost 8 bases and J lost 1 base. CDR3 sequence: CASVGTSGPQETQYF. The CDR3 DNA follows: TGTGCCAGCGTGGGGACTAGCGGTCCCCAAGAGACCCAGTACTTC.